A selection of T cell receptor beta chains follows, all from one sample in a study of T cell repertoires in cytomegalovirus infection. TCRdb analysed the reads with MiXCR anew, one entry per CDR3 protein. This table holds about 920,000 distinct CDR3 sequences, roughly 31% found once. These receptors' targets are unknown. The sample consisted of cultured CD8+ T cells from PBMCs, taken from culture after CMV antigen stimulation. All receptors come from a human donor in good health (CMV status not recorded). Some clones in this sample may be carry-over from other donors' samples. The conserved cysteine and the conserved F or W are not part of the CDR3 here. The order of the fields is V gene, CDR3 protein.

>TRBV4-2
ASSQDGDGGVNLEQF
>TRBV4-1
ASSQESGAEAF
>TRBV5-5
ASSFGWGSDTQY
>TRBV5-3
ASSSRDGWGYEQY
>TRBV7-9
ASSFRGQRQETQY
>TRBV28
ASSSPRQGGYGYT
>TRBV6-6
AITDRSGNTIY
>TRBV12-3/TRBV12-4
ASSSGTGSPLH
>TRBV6-5
ASSDPGQGVSGGYT
>TRBV7-7
ASSLGSGGKNEQF
>TRBV6-2/TRBV6-3
VTETWRGGLEQF
>TRBV11-1
ASSFADRVVADTQY
>TRBV4-1
ASSQVDGVSDTQY
>TRBV11-3
ASSLGGQGGVREQF
>TRBV19
ASSGLAGVMAGELF
>TRBV5-4
ASSSSGNQATNEKPF
>TRBV7-8
ASSLARQGDGEKLF
>TRBV5-6
ASTSLGANVLT
>TRBV6-2/TRBV6-3
ASSVYRDQRETQY
>TRBV7-2
ASSLPDRGHIGYT
>TRBV6-4
ASSGGGAYNEQF
>TRBV19
ASSIRREVVQPQH
>TRBV9
ASSGPGTPNTGELF
>TRBV12-5
ASGLTPGQGLDSPLH
>TRBV7-3
ASSFSKGTADFPF
>TRBV5-6
ASSTFDLNTEAF
>TRBV7-6
ASSLSPWGGTYNEQF
>TRBV12-5
ASGWQDRVDYGYT
>TRBV7-2
ASSLAPDSYEQY
>TRBV7-6
ASSRYATGRRTEAF
>TRBV7-6
ASSFGVDTEAF
>TRBV10-1
ASSEDRAAYNEQF
>TRBV5-1
ASSLRDYLYNEQF